This record looks at one T cell receptor (beta chain) sequence and its context. This sample was included in a study of shared T cell receptors in the human thymus. In germline, CDR1 is MGHDK, CDR2 SYGVNS. With 3 bases removed from V and 5 bases from J, the gap between germline ends came to 13 bases. The CDR3 totals 15 residues. Clones were sequenced by immunoSEQ multiplex PCR, and TCRdb holds only the in-frame ones, with some missing. This sample yields 550,000 to 800,000 clones, of which approximately 83% are seen a single time; around 0.01% belongs to the top ten. The same data also contributed to another study, on human thymus T cells. That work states: It was healthy Finnish infants having corrective surgery for congenital heart defects who were the donors. Obtained as resections during corrective heart surgery, the thymus tissue was then studied. Apparent bias marked the V and J gene usage of thymic and blood repertoires. Unrelated individuals had highly overlapping thymic repertoires, as reported in related research.

The chain uses TRBV25-1 and TRBJ2-2, with D unresolved. The sequencing input was thymocytes. This receptor was identified in a girl less than two years old with a congenital heart defect. The CDR3: CASSEVPAGTGELFF. CDR3 in DNA: TGTGCCAGCAGTGAGGTACCGGCAGGAACCGGGGAGCTGTTTTTT.